One sample yielded the 26 T cell receptor beta chains listed below, sequenced in a study of blood T cell repertoires in COVID-19. The assay was immunoSEQ multiplex PCR, and TCRdb's table has in-frame clones only and misses some. Among 100,000 to 150,000 clones listed, about 80% were seen once. Sequenced: peripheral blood. Every receptor here comes from a woman aged 50 to 60 with acute or convalescent COVID-19.

The genes are TRBV7-9 and TRBJ1-6, with D unresolved. Trimming took off 1 base at V and 7 bases at J, with 5 bases between the two ends. The CDR3 loop spans 13 amino acids. Germline V gene data show CDR1 as SEHNR and CDR2 as FQNEAQ (reference sequence). The CDR3 region is CASSLDLNSPLHF. DNA for the CDR3: TGTGCCAGCAGCTTAGACCTAAATTCACCCCTCCACTTT.

The chain recombines TRBV11-3 with TRBJ2-5; TRBD1 matches 8 bases. CDR3 length: 13 residues. V gave up 4 bases and J gave up 3 bases; unmatched junction bases: 1. Germline assignment: CDR1 SGHNT and CDR2 YENEEA. CDR3 in amino acids: CASSSGGEETQYF. CDR3 in DNA: TGTGCCAGCAGCTCAGGGGGCGAAGAGACCCAGTACTTC.

The CDR3 region is CASSSYTTTGNSEQYF. The CDR3 bases are TGTGCCAGCAGTTCCTACACGACGACAGGGAATAGCGAGCAGTACTTC. This rearrangement joins TRBV28 to TRBJ2-7, with TRBD1 identical over 7 bases. From germline, CDR1 is MDHEN and CDR2 SYDVKM. Unmatched junction bases numbered 15, after V lost 4 bases and J lost 6 bases. This CDR3 region has 16 residues.

In DNA form, the CDR3 reads TGCGCCAGCAGCCAGGCTCTATGGGGCCAAAGGACAGGGGGCACGGCTTTCTTT. It encodes CASSQALWGQRTGGTAFF. J is TRBJ1-1 and V is TRBV4-1; 11 nucleotides agree with TRBD1. Germline lookup yields CDR1 MGHRA and CDR2 YSYEKL. The CDR3 extends over 18 amino acids. V gave up 3 bases and J gave up 11 bases; unmatched junction bases: 20.

This clone was recorded only once. The CDR3 nucleotides are TGTGCCAGCTCACCGTGGGGGGTGGATCAGCCCCAGCATTTT. This codes for CASSPWGVDQPQHF. The chain uses TRBV18 and TRBJ1-5; tentatively, D is TRBD1 (5 bases). The V and J ends lost 3 bases and 5 bases respectively, with 11 bases between them. The CDR3 spans 14 residues. Germline V gene lookup returns CDR1 KGHSH and CDR2 LQKENI.

The V call is TRBV5-1, the J call TRBJ2-7; TRBD1 might be the D (5 bases). There are 14 residues in the CDR3. CDR1 is SGHRS and CDR2 is YFSETQ in the germline V gene. V was trimmed by 0 bases and J by 3 bases, leaving 10 bases between them. The CDR3 here is CASSLDTGNYEQYF. For the CDR3, the DNA is TGCGCCAGCAGCTTGGATACAGGCAACTACGAGCAGTACTTC.

This chain links TRBV6-5 with TRBJ1-5; TRBD1 might be the D (6 bases). V was shortened by 6 bases and J by 4 bases, with 10 bases between the two germline ends. Germline V gene data show CDR1 as MNHEY and CDR2 as SVGAGI. This CDR3 is built from 13 residues. CDR3 DNA: TGTGCCAGCAGGGACAGCTCAAATCAGCCCCAGCATTTT. Its translation is CASRDSSNQPQHF.

The chain is built from TRBV12-3 or TRBV12-4 and TRBJ2-7; D is undetermined. Trimming removed 7 bases from V and 1 base from J, with 8 bases in between. The CDR3 consists of 12 residues. The CDR3 sequence is CASTYSSYEQYF. CDR3 sequence (DNA): TGTGCCAGCACCTACTCTTCCTACGAGCAGTACTTC.

The chain carries TRBV11-3 and TRBJ2-1; 8 nucleotides match TRBD1. Germline V gene sequence: CDR1 SGHNT, CDR2 YENEEA. Trimming cost V 5 bases and J 8 bases; bases outside gene matches: 5. The CDR3 extends over 13 amino acids. The CDR3 DNA is TGTGCCAGCAGCCCCCAGGGGGCTGATGAGCAGTTCTTC. This translates into CASSPQGADEQFF. Full variable domain (outside the CDR3, taken from reference TRBV11-3 and TRBJ2-1): EAGVVQSPRYKIIEKKQPVAFWCNPISGHNTLYWYLQNLGQGPELLIRYENEEAVDDSQLPKDRFSAERLKGVDSTLKIQPAELGDSAVYLCASSPQGADEQFFGPGTRLTVL.

CDR3 nucleotides: TGTGCCAGCAGCCGAGGGGGCATCGGTGAAAAACTGTTTTTT. Protein product: CASSRGGIGEKLFF. The J gene is TRBJ1-4, the V gene TRBV9; 7 nucleotides align to TRBD1. The CDR3 covers 14 residues. V lost 4 bases to trimming and J lost 7 bases; unmatched junction nucleotides: 7. Germline V CDR1 and CDR2: SGDLS, YYNGEE.

The sample holds one count of this clone. The sample holds other DNA sequences that translate to the same CDR3. The V call is TRBV19, the J call TRBJ1-2; D may be TRBD1 (6 bases). V was cut by 3 bases and J by 3 bases, with 14 bases left in between. Germline assignment: CDR1 LNHDA and CDR2 SQIVND (reference sequence). CDR3 length: 15 residues. The CDR3 coding sequence is TGTGCCAGTAGTATTGTGAGGGGGGGAGACTATGGCTACACCTTC. Residues: CASSIVRGGDYGYTF.

The chain couples TRBV3-1 (or the pseudogene TRBV3-2) to TRBJ2-3; TRBD2 agrees at 8 bases. CDR3 length: 14 amino acids. J gave up 8 bases and V 3 bases, and 7 bases lay outside the gene matches. Looked up from germline, CDR1 is LGHDT and CDR2 is YNNKEL (reference sequence). The CDR3 protein is CASSHGAGDTTQYF. The CDR3 DNA reads TGTGCCAGCAGCCACGGAGCGGGGGATACTACGCAGTATTTT.

This CDR3 reads CASSLAAQTRTRPEQFF. In DNA form, the CDR3 reads TGTGCCAGCAGCTTAGCGGCCCAAACTCGGACTAGACCTGAGCAGTTCTTC. The chain has TRBV7-8 and TRBJ2-1; 7 nucleotides align to TRBD2. The CDR3 is made up of 17 amino acids. Unmatched junction bases numbered 14, after V lost 0 bases and J lost 9 bases. Looked up from germline, CDR1 is SGHVS and CDR2 is FQNEAQ.

In this sample, this clone turned up once. The chain carries TRBV6-5 and TRBJ2-1; D is perhaps TRBD1 (5 bases). The germline gives CDR1 MNHEY, CDR2 SVGAGI. V was cut by 6 bases and J by 1 base, with 10 bases left in between. The CDR3 has 14 residues. DNA for the CDR3: TGTGCCAGCAGGGGGCTGGGATCCTACAATGAGCAGTTCTTC. Translation: CASRGLGSYNEQFF.

The chain employs TRBV7-8 and TRBJ1-2, with TRBD1 matching over 7 bases. V dropped 2 bases and J dropped 7; count of bases not matched to a gene: 16. Per germline, CDR1 SGHVS and CDR2 FQNEAQ. The CDR3 loop spans 17 amino acids. The chain's CDR3 is CASSLRDPGQYLSGYTF. CDR3 in DNA: TGTGCCAGCAGCTTAAGGGACCCGGGACAGTACCTTTCTGGCTACACCTTC.

The CDR3 DNA is TGTGCCAGCAGCACTATTGGACAGGGGGTTATCCCTAACTATGGCTACACCTTC. Its protein product is CASSTIGQGVIPNYGYTF. This chain links TRBV9 with TRBJ1-2, with 10 bases aligning to TRBD1. V dropped 4 bases and J dropped 0; count of bases not matched to a gene: 12. Germline loops: CDR1 SGDLS, CDR2 YYNGEE. The CDR3 totals 18 residues. Using reference TRBV9 and TRBJ1-2 for the parts outside the CDR3, the full variable domain is DSGVTQTPKHLITATGQRVTLRCSPRSGDLSVYWYQQSLDQGLQFLIQYYNGEERAKGNILERFSAQQFPDLHSELNLSSLELGDSALYFCASSTIGQGVIPNYGYTFGSGTRLTVV.

This rearrangement joins TRBV19 to TRBJ2-2; 8 bases are a match to TRBD2. CDR1 and CDR2 from the germline V gene are LNHDA and SQIVND (reference sequence). The CDR3 totals 14 residues. V was clipped by 7 bases and J by 7 bases; unmatched bases: 8. The CDR3 DNA follows: TGTGCCAGTACTTGGCGGGGGGTTGACGGGGAGCTGTTTTTT. It is translated as CASTWRGVDGELFF.

The chain joins TRBV5-6 to TRBJ2-1, with D tentatively TRBD2 (6 bases). CDR3 size: 16 residues. Germline V CDR1 and CDR2: SGHDT, YYEEEE. V gave up 1 base and J gave up 1 base, with 12 bases separating them. CDR3 coding DNA: TGTGCCAGCAGCTTGTCGGGGGAGTGGTCCTACAATGAGCAGTTCTTC. It codes for CASSLSGEWSYNEQFF.

The genes are TRBV19 and TRBJ1-4; D is unresolved. Germline V gene data show CDR1 as LNHDA and CDR2 as SQIVND (reference sequence). This CDR3 spans 13 amino acids. V was trimmed by 5 bases and J by 6 bases, leaving 10 bases between them. CDR3 sequence reads: CASSSREDEKLFF. CDR3 nucleotides: TGTGCCAGTAGTTCTAGGGAGGATGAAAAACTGTTTTTT. Together with reference TRBV19 and TRBJ1-4, the CDR3 gives the full variable domain: DGGITQSPKYLFRKEGQNVTLSCEQNLNHDAMYWYRQDPGQGLRLIYYSQIVNDFQKGDIAEGYSVSREKKESFPLTVTSAQKNPTAFYLCASSSREDEKLFFGSGTQLSVL.

V gene TRBV7-2 combines with J gene TRBJ2-3, with 12 bases fitting TRBD2. Germline CDR1 SGHTA, CDR2 FQGNSA. Trimming took 5 bases from V and 4 from J; bases not matched to a gene: 4. The CDR3 runs 15 residues. CDR3 region: CASSRTSGVPDTQYF. Written as DNA, the CDR3 is TGTGCCAGCAGCCGGACTAGCGGGGTGCCAGATACGCAGTATTTT.

This clone was observed once. The chain recombines TRBV6-5 with TRBJ2-7, with D perhaps TRBD1 (6 bases). The CDR3 runs to 15 residues. The V end was cut by 3 bases, the J end by 3 bases, with 15 bases between. CDR1 is MNHEY, CDR2 SVGAGI, per germline. The CDR3 region has the DNA TGTGCCAGCAGTTATTTAGGGACACCTGACTACGAGCAGTACTTC. Translating it yields CASSYLGTPDYEQYF.

This clone was found once. V is TRBV5-1 and J is TRBJ2-6, with D unresolved. CDR3 length: 16 amino acids. V lost 3 bases, J lost 4 bases, and 14 bases lay in between. The germline V gene has CDR1 SGHRS and CDR2 YFSETQ. The CDR3 protein is CASSSTTSVGANVLTF. The CDR3 nucleotides read TGCGCCAGCAGCTCGACAACATCCGTGGGGGCCAACGTCCTGACTTTC.

The V and J genes are TRBV11-2 and TRBJ1-5; D is possibly TRBD1 (6 bases). The length of the CDR3 is 13 residues. The germline V gene has CDR1 SGHAT and CDR2 FQNNGV. Trimming shortened V by 5 bases and J by 5 bases, and 10 bases separated the two germline ends. CDR3 region: CASSAHRDQPQHF. The DNA for the CDR3 is TGTGCCAGCAGCGCGCACAGGGATCAGCCCCAGCATTTT.

The chain recombines TRBV30 with TRBJ1-2; TRBD1 is a possible D gene (5 bases). CDR3 length: 12 amino acids. The germline V gene has CDR1 GTSNPN and CDR2 SVGIG (reference sequence). Trimming stripped 2 bases from V and 2 bases from J, with 6 bases between. The CDR3 spells CAWSRGNYGYTF. The CDR3 DNA follows: TGTGCCTGGAGTAGGGGAAACTATGGCTACACCTTC.

The J gene is TRBJ2-7, the V gene TRBV2; 7 nucleotides match TRBD1. The CDR3 length is 14 residues. V shed 6 bases and J 3 bases; nucleotides not matched to a gene: 8. Germline loops: CDR1 SNHLY, CDR2 FYNNEI. CDR3 bases: TGTGCCAGCAGGGCGCCGGGACAGTTCTACGAGCAGTACTTC. Protein product: CASRAPGQFYEQYF.

In its sample, this clone was seen a few times. The chain employs TRBV5-1 and TRBJ2-2; D not resolved. V was cut by 2 bases and J by 0 bases, with 8 bases left in between. The CDR3 runs to 15 residues. Germline V gene lookup returns CDR1 SGHRS and CDR2 YFSETQ. For the CDR3, the DNA is TGCGCCAGCAGCTTCTACGGGTCGAACACCGGGGAGCTGTTTTTT. Its translation is CASSFYGSNTGELFF.